This TCR beta chain was documented in a study of tumor-infiltrating lymphocytes in localized non-small cell lung cancer. Overall study results and limits: Higher tumor T cell infiltration than in uninvolved lung was supported by TCRbeta sequencing.

This clone came up once. Its antigen is not known. The table came from immunoSEQ multiplex PCR; TCRdb's copy has only in-frame clones and leaves some out. The sample records 9,500 to 12,000 clones, 84% being singletons. The sequence was collected from a human donor with non-small cell lung cancer. Sequenced material: lung tumor tissue.

The CDR3 coding sequence is TGTGCCAGGAGTACAGGGGGCCAAGAGACCCAGTACTTC. Its translation: CARSTGGQETQYF. The gene calls are TRBV2 and TRBJ2-5; the match to TRBD1 covers 8 bases. The length of the CDR3 is 13 residues. V gave up 9 bases and J gave up 1 base; unmatched junction bases: 4. CDR1 is SNHLY, CDR2 FYNNEI, per germline.